Listed below are T cell receptor beta chains from one sample, sequenced in a study of shared clonotypes between healthy human individuals. Sequencing was performed with immunoSEQ multiplex PCR; in TCRdb, only in-frame clones are kept and a portion is missing. Of roughly 2.6 million clones listed, roughly nine tenths are singletons. The sequencing sample was made of naive CD4+ T cells sorted from blood. Receptors were obtained from a man younger than 35 in good health. CDR3s include the opening cysteine and the closing phenylalanine or tryptophan. Fields, in order: CDR3 DNA, CDR3 protein, clone size, J gene, D gene, V gene. A D gene is named only where the DNA matches it firmly. Clone size is given for some rows only: seen once, a few or many times, or a class if the clone is expanded.

DNA: TGTGCCAGCAGTCCCGAGAGGAGTTATACGCAGTATTTT
CDR3: CASSPERSYTQYF
size: once
J: TRBJ2-3
D: NA
V: TRBV27

DNA: TGCGCCACCGCTGAACCGGGACAGGGGTGGTACGAGCAGTACTTC
CDR3: CATAEPGQGWYEQYF
size: NA
J: TRBJ2-7
D: TRBD1
V: TRBV10-2

DNA: TGTGCCAGCAGCGAAGGGCGGGGAGAAGCTTTCTTT
CDR3: CASSEGRGEAFF
size: NA
J: TRBJ1-1
D: NA
V: TRBV6-1

DNA: TGTGCCAGCAGCTCGATTTGGGAGGGGAGCTCCTACAATGAGCAGTTCTTC
CDR3: CASSSIWEGSSYNEQFF
size: NA
J: TRBJ2-1
D: TRBD2
V: TRBV11-2

DNA: TGTGCCAGCAGTCGTAGACAGGGCTACGAGCAGTACTTC
CDR3: CASSRRQGYEQYF
size: NA
J: TRBJ2-7
D: TRBD1
V: TRBV7-6

DNA: TGTGCCAGCAGCTTAGAAGCGTTTGGAGATACGCAGTATTTT
CDR3: CASSLEAFGDTQYF
size: NA
J: TRBJ2-3
D: NA
V: TRBV7-9

DNA: TGTGCCAGCAGGCGACAGGGACCGTATGGCTACACCTTC
CDR3: CASRRQGPYGYTF
size: NA
J: TRBJ1-2
D: TRBD1
V: TRBV27

DNA: TGTGCCAGCAGTGAACTCCCCGCTGAGGGGGTCACTGAAGCTTTCTTT
CDR3: CASSELPAEGVTEAFF
size: NA
J: TRBJ1-1
D: NA
V: TRBV6-1

DNA: TGCGCCAGCAGCCAGTCACTAGCGGTCAATGAGCAGTTCTTC
CDR3: CASSQSLAVNEQFF
size: NA
J: TRBJ2-1
D: TRBD2
V: TRBV5-1

DNA: TGTGCCAGCTCACCACCGGGCCAGGGCTACACCGGGGAGCTGTTTTTT
CDR3: CASSPPGQGYTGELFF
size: once
J: TRBJ2-2
D: NA
V: TRBV18

DNA: TGTGCCAGCAGTGAAACAGGGGTCCCGAACACTGAAGCTTTCTTT
CDR3: CASSETGVPNTEAFF
size: few
J: TRBJ1-1
D: TRBD1
V: TRBV2

DNA: TGTGCCAGCAGAGGACAGGGCTACTACCAAGGCTACACCTTC
CDR3: CASRGQGYYQGYTF
size: NA
J: TRBJ1-2
D: TRBD1
V: TRBV6-1

DNA: TGTGCCAGCAGTTTCTGGGCAGGGCAGTCAGGGGAGCTGTTTTTT
CDR3: CASSFWAGQSGELFF
size: NA
J: TRBJ2-2
D: NA
V: TRBV6-5

DNA: TGTGCCATCAGTGAGAGCGCGACCGCGGGAGGCTATGGCTACACCTTC
CDR3: CAISESATAGGYGYTF
size: NA
J: TRBJ1-2
D: NA
V: TRBV10-3

DNA: TGCGCCAGCAGCCCGGGGGGATTCTATGGCTACACCTTC
CDR3: CASSPGGFYGYTF
size: NA
J: TRBJ1-2
D: NA
V: TRBV5-1

DNA: TGTGCCAGCAGCTTAGAGCCAGCAAACATTCAGTACTTC
CDR3: CASSLEPANIQYF
size: NA
J: TRBJ2-4
D: NA
V: TRBV11-3

DNA: TGTGCCAGCAGTGGGACTAGCGGGAGGTCCCACGAGCAGTACTTC
CDR3: CASSGTSGRSHEQYF
size: once
J: TRBJ2-7
D: TRBD2
V: TRBV6-5

DNA: TGTGCCAGCACCTGGACTAGCGGGAGCACAGATACGCAGTATTTT
CDR3: CASTWTSGSTDTQYF
size: NA
J: TRBJ2-3
D: TRBD2
V: TRBV6-6

DNA: TGCGCCAGCAGGGAAGGGACTGGCACCGGGGAGCTGTTTTTT
CDR3: CASREGTGTGELFF
size: NA
J: TRBJ2-2
D: NA
V: TRBV10-2

DNA: TGTGCCAGCTCACCAGCGGACTCGTACGAGCAGTACTTC
CDR3: CASSPADSYEQYF
size: NA
J: TRBJ2-7
D: NA
V: TRBV18

DNA: TGTGCCAGCAGCTTTGACCGAGAGACCCAGTACTTC
CDR3: CASSFDRETQYF
size: NA
J: TRBJ2-5
D: NA
V: TRBV13

DNA: TGCGCCAGCAGCTTGGAGGACCCTCGCACAGATACGCAGTATTTT
CDR3: CASSLEDPRTDTQYF
size: NA
J: TRBJ2-3
D: NA
V: TRBV5-1

DNA: TGTGCCAGTAGTAAATGGGACGGCTCCTACGAGCAGTACTTC
CDR3: CASSKWDGSYEQYF
size: NA
J: TRBJ2-7
D: NA
V: TRBV19

DNA: TGTGCCAGCAGTGGGAGGGCGTCCGAGCAGTACTTC
CDR3: CASSGRASEQYF
size: few
J: TRBJ2-7
D: NA
V: TRBV6-1

DNA: TGTGCCAGCAGTTACCCCCATGCCGGGACAGGCCTCGGCTACACCTTC
CDR3: CASSYPHAGTGLGYTF
size: NA
J: TRBJ1-2
D: TRBD1
V: TRBV6-5

DNA: TGTGCCAGCAGAAAACAAGGAAACACCATATATTTT
CDR3: CASRKQGNTIYF
size: NA
J: TRBJ1-3
D: NA
V: TRBV6-6

DNA: TGCGCCAGCAGCCAGCCGGGACTAGCGGGGGATACGCAGTATTTT
CDR3: CASSQPGLAGDTQYF
size: NA
J: TRBJ2-3
D: TRBD2
V: TRBV4-1

DNA: TGTGCCAGCAGCTTGCCCTCTAGGCAGGGCGGTGGCTACACCTTC
CDR3: CASSLPSRQGGGYTF
size: NA
J: TRBJ1-2
D: NA
V: TRBV5-4

DNA: TGTGCCAGCTCACCACCGTTACGGGAGGTAATTGGTACGCAGTATTTT
CDR3: CASSPPLREVIGTQYF
size: NA
J: TRBJ2-3
D: TRBD2
V: TRBV18

DNA: TGCGCCAGCAGCAAAAACAGACAAGAGACCCAGTACTTC
CDR3: CASSKNRQETQYF
size: NA
J: TRBJ2-5
D: NA
V: TRBV4-3

DNA: TGTGCCAGCAGAGTAACAGGTACCTCCTACGAGCAGTACTTC
CDR3: CASRVTGTSYEQYF
size: NA
J: TRBJ2-7
D: NA
V: TRBV11-2

DNA: TGTGCCAGCAGCTTTTTCAATAGCAATCAGCCCCAGCATTTT
CDR3: CASSFFNSNQPQHF
size: NA
J: TRBJ1-5
D: NA
V: TRBV7-9

DNA: TGTGCCAGCAGTTTAGCTCGCGTCGGGGGGGGCGAGCAGTACTTC
CDR3: CASSLARVGGGEQYF
size: NA
J: TRBJ2-7
D: TRBD2
V: TRBV28

DNA: TGTGCCATTGATAGGCAGCACCAAGAGACCCAGTACTTC
CDR3: CAIDRQHQETQYF
size: NA
J: TRBJ2-5
D: NA
V: TRBV7-2

DNA: TGTGCCAGTAGTAAAAACAGGGGACCTTACTATGGCTACACCTTC
CDR3: CASSKNRGPYYGYTF
size: NA
J: TRBJ1-2
D: TRBD1
V: TRBV19

DNA: TGTGCCAGCAGTGCTAGACAGGGTGGCGAGCAGTACTTC
CDR3: CASSARQGGEQYF
size: once
J: TRBJ2-7
D: TRBD1
V: TRBV2

DNA: TGCGCCAGCAGCTTGGGGTGGGGGTCCGATGAGCAGTTCTTC
CDR3: CASSLGWGSDEQFF
size: once
J: TRBJ2-1
D: NA
V: TRBV5-1

DNA: TGTGCCATCAGAGCCAAACAGGGAAAATCGCCCAATGAGCAGTTCTTC
CDR3: CAIRAKQGKSPNEQFF
size: NA
J: TRBJ2-1
D: NA
V: TRBV10-3

DNA: TGTGCCATCAGGGAGACTAGCGGGGGGACTAGCACAGATACGCAGTATTTT
CDR3: CAIRETSGGTSTDTQYF
size: NA
J: TRBJ2-3
D: TRBD2
V: TRBV10-3

DNA: TGTGCCAGCAGCCCACACCTAGGACCGGGAAACCCGAATGAGCAGTTCTTC
CDR3: CASSPHLGPGNPNEQFF
size: NA
J: TRBJ2-1
D: NA
V: TRBV7-2

DNA: TGTGCCAGCAGCGGACAGGGAGTTACGACTGCGGGCTACACCTTC
CDR3: CASSGQGVTTAGYTF
size: NA
J: TRBJ1-2
D: TRBD1
V: TRBV9

DNA: TGTGCCAGCAGCCAGAGTGGCGGCAACACCGGGGAGCTGTTTTTT
CDR3: CASSQSGGNTGELFF
size: NA
J: TRBJ2-2
D: NA
V: TRBV7-9

DNA: TGCGCCAGCAGCGCATCCACAGATACGCAGTATTTT
CDR3: CASSASTDTQYF
size: NA
J: TRBJ2-3
D: NA
V: TRBV5-1

DNA: TGTGCCAGCAGCTTAAGATTGGGGGGCAATGAGCAGTTCTTC
CDR3: CASSLRLGGNEQFF
size: NA
J: TRBJ2-1
D: NA
V: TRBV7-8

DNA: TGTGCCACCCGAGGTAGCGGATCCTACAATGAGCAGTTCTTC
CDR3: CATRGSGSYNEQFF
size: NA
J: TRBJ2-1
D: NA
V: TRBV28

DNA: TGTGCCAGCACCCCTACCTGGACAGGGGGCCAGCCCCAGCATTTT
CDR3: CASTPTWTGGQPQHF
size: NA
J: TRBJ1-5
D: TRBD1
V: TRBV27

DNA: TGTGCCACGGAGGCAGGGTACACAGATACGCAGTATTTT
CDR3: CATEAGYTDTQYF
size: NA
J: TRBJ2-3
D: NA
V: TRBV10-3

DNA: TGTGCCAGCAGGGAAGCCGGATGGGGAGACGAGCAGTACTTC
CDR3: CASREAGWGDEQYF
size: NA
J: TRBJ2-7
D: NA
V: TRBV6-1

DNA: TGTGCCAGTAGTTCGGGACAGAGCTCCTACGAGCAGTACTTC
CDR3: CASSSGQSSYEQYF
size: NA
J: TRBJ2-7
D: TRBD1
V: TRBV19

DNA: TGTGCCATCGGAGATGAAACAGGGGGCGGAAATCAGCCCCAGCATTTT
CDR3: CAIGDETGGGNQPQHF
size: NA
J: TRBJ1-5
D: TRBD1
V: TRBV10-3

DNA: TGTGCCAGCAGCCCTGGGACAGCGGTTTTTGGCTACACCTTC
CDR3: CASSPGTAVFGYTF
size: NA
J: TRBJ1-2
D: TRBD1
V: TRBV28

DNA: TGTGCCAGCAGCGGACCGGGACGAGATCAAGAGACCCAGTACTTC
CDR3: CASSGPGRDQETQYF
size: NA
J: TRBJ2-5
D: NA
V: TRBV7-2

DNA: TGCGCCAGCAGCGGAACTAGCGGCGGTCGGGAGCAGTACTTC
CDR3: CASSGTSGGREQYF
size: NA
J: TRBJ2-7
D: TRBD2
V: TRBV5-1

DNA: TGTGCCAGCAGTGAGGTTCGAGCTAGCGGAAAAGAGACCCAGTACTTC
CDR3: CASSEVRASGKETQYF
size: NA
J: TRBJ2-5
D: TRBD2
V: TRBV6-1

DNA: TGTGCCAGCAGCTTATCGAATGCCTATAATTCACCCCTCCACTTT
CDR3: CASSLSNAYNSPLHF
size: NA
J: TRBJ1-6
D: NA
V: TRBV11-2

DNA: TGTGCCAGCAGTGAAGCGGGCGGGGGGACATCCGATACGCAGTATTTT
CDR3: CASSEAGGGTSDTQYF
size: NA
J: TRBJ2-3
D: TRBD2
V: TRBV6-1

DNA: TGTGCCAGCAGCCGGATCGCCTATGACGGGGCCTACGAGCAGTACTTC
CDR3: CASSRIAYDGAYEQYF
size: NA
J: TRBJ2-7
D: NA
V: TRBV7-9

DNA: TGCGCCAGCAGTGAGGCAGGGGGTAGTGAGACCCAGTACTTC
CDR3: CASSEAGGSETQYF
size: NA
J: TRBJ2-5
D: TRBD1
V: TRBV10-1

DNA: TGCGCCAGCAGCCGAAGCGAGTCCCAGTACTTC
CDR3: CASSRSESQYF
size: once
J: TRBJ2-5
D: NA
V: TRBV5-1